This TCR beta chain was captured in a study of shared clonotypes between healthy human individuals. The split of CD4+ cells yielded CD45RA+ naive and CD45RA-negative memory subsets. Remarks on this clone: The antigen remains unidentified.

The study's findings and limits: Non-shared clonotypes were found to have lower generation probabilities than the clonotypes that were shared by all four of the sorted-subset donors. The authors sampled blood alone, and tissue repertoires likely differ.

This CDR3 is 15 amino acids long. Germline V gives CDR1 MDHEN, CDR2 SYDVKM. V was clipped by 5 bases and J by 4 bases; unmatched bases: 9. Across several immunoSEQ plates, the genomic DNA of each subset was split evenly. Clones were read by immunoSEQ multiplex PCR, and TCRdb kept only the in-frame ones, dropping some. Of a few million clones listed, over 85% were seen once; the top ten hold under 0.45%. This sequence joins TRBV28 and TRBJ1-2, with 8 bases identical to TRBD1. Source material: naive CD4+ T cells from PBMCs. Subset of the sample: CD45RA+ positively selected. The source of this sequence is a man younger than 35 in good health. Some clones in this sample may be carry-over from other donors' samples. CDR3 residues: CASSPRTGWTYGYTF. DNA of the CDR3: TGTGCCAGCAGTCCACGGACAGGGTGGACCTATGGCTACACCTTC.